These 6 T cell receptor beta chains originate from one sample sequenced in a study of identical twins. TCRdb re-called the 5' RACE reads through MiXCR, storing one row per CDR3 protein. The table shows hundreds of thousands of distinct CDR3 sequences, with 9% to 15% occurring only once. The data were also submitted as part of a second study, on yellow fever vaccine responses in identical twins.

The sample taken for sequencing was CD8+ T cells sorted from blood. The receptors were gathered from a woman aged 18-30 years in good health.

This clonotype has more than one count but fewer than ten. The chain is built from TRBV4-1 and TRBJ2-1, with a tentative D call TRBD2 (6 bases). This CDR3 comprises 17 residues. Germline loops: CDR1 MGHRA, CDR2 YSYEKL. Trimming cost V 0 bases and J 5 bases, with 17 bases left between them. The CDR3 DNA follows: TGCGCCAGCAGCCAAGACGGGGCGGAGGGGCCTAACAATGAGCAGTTCTTC. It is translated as CASSQDGAEGPNNEQFF.

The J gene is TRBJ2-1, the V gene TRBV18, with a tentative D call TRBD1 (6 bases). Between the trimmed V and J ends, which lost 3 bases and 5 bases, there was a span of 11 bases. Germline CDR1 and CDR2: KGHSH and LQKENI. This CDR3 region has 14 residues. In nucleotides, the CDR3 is TGTGCCAGCTCACCGGGACACGGCAACAATGAGCAGTTCTTC. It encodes CASSPGHGNNEQFF. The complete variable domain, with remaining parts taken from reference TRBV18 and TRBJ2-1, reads NAGVMQNPRHLVRRRGQEARLRCSPMKGHSHVYWYRQLPEEGLKFMVYLQKENIIDESGMPKERFSAEFPKEGPSILRIQQVVRGDSAAYFCASSPGHGNNEQFFGPGTRLTVL.

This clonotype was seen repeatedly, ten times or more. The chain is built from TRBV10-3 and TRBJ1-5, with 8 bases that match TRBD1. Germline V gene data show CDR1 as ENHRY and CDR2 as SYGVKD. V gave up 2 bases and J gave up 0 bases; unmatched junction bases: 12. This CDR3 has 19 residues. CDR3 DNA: TGTGCCATCAGTGAGGGGGCCGGGACAGGTGAATTTAGCAATCAGCCCCAGCATTTT. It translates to CAISEGAGTGEFSNQPQHF.

The CDR3 reads CASSEAPSYNEQFF. CDR3 DNA: TGTGCCAGCAGTGAAGCCCCCAGTTACAATGAGCAGTTCTTC. The gene calls are TRBV2 and TRBJ2-1, with no clear D. In germline, CDR1 is SNHLY, CDR2 FYNNEI. The CDR3 length is 14 residues. Trimming stripped 0 bases from V and 4 bases from J, with 7 bases between.

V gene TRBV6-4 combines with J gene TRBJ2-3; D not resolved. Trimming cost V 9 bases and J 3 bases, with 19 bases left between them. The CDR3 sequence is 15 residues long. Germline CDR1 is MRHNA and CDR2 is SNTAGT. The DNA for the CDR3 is TGTGCCAGTGGAACGGTTTCCCTTACAACAGATACGCAGTATTTT. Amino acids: CASGTVSLTTDTQYF.

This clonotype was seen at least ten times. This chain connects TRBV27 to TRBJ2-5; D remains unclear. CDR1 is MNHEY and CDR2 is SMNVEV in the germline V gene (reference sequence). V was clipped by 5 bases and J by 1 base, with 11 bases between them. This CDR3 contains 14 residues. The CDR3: CASSPGSAQETQYF. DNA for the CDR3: TGTGCCAGCAGTCCCGGGTCAGCCCAAGAGACCCAGTACTTC.